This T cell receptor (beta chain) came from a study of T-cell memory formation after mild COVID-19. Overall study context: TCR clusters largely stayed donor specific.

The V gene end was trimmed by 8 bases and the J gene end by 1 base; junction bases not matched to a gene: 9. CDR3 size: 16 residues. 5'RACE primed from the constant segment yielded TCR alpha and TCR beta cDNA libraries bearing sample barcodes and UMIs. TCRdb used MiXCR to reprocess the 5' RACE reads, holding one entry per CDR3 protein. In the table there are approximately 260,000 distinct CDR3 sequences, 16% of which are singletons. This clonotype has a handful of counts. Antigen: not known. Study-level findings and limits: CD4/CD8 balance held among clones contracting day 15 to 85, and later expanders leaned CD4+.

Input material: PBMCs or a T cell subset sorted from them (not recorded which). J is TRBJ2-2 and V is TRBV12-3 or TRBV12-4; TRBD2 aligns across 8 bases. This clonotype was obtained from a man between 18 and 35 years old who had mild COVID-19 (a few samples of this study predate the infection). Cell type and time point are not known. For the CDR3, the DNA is TGTGCCAGCCGAGAGTCCAGCGGGGGGAACACCGGGGAGCTGTTTTTT. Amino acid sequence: CASRESSGGNTGELFF.